The next 5 T cell receptor beta chains were all read from a single sample in a study of blood T cell repertoires in COVID-19. Sequencing used immunoSEQ multiplex PCR; TCRdb keeps in-frame clones, though not all of them. The sample lists roughly 260,000 clones, 70% to 90% occurring once. Sequencing input: peripheral blood. These receptors all stem from a woman between 40 and 55 years old who had recovered from COVID-19.

The chain links TRBV3-1 (or the pseudogene TRBV3-2) to TRBJ2-2; a possible D gene is TRBD1 (6 bases). V lost 4 bases and J lost 5, with 11 bases in between. The CDR3 is 14 amino acids. Germline CDR1 and CDR2: LGHDT and YNNKEL (reference sequence). The CDR3 nucleotides read TGTGCCAGCAGCCTATGGACAGTGACCGGGGAGCTGTTTTTT. This gives the protein CASSLWTVTGELFF.

V is TRBV7-9 and J is TRBJ2-3; the match to TRBD2 covers 10 bases. J gave up 1 base and V 1 base, and 2 bases lay outside the gene matches. The CDR3 is 16 residues long. Germline-derived CDR1 and CDR2 are SEHNR and FQNEAQ (reference sequence). The CDR3 DNA sequence: TGTGCCAGCAGCTTAGTCCTAGCGGGGGGCACAGATACGCAGTATTTT. Encoded protein: CASSLVLAGGTDTQYF.

This clone was seen just once. The V gene is TRBV30, the J gene TRBJ2-1; tentatively, D is TRBD2 (5 bases). The CDR3 spans 11 residues. V shed 3 bases and J shed 12 bases, with 12 bases lying between them. Germline V lookup: CDR1 GTSNPN, CDR2 SVGIG (reference sequence). The CDR3 nucleotides are TGTGCCTGGAGGTACGGGGTAGGGCAGTTCTTC. This sequence encodes CAWRYGVGQFF.

The J gene is TRBJ2-1, the V gene TRBV5-5, with a weak D call TRBD2 (6 bases). Germline CDR1 SGHKS, CDR2 YYEKEE (reference sequence). V lost 4 bases and J 3 bases, leaving 11 bases between the germline ends. The length of the CDR3 is 14 residues. The chain's CDR3 is CASSDTGVYNEQFF. DNA for the CDR3: TGTGCCAGCAGCGACACGGGGGTCTACAATGAGCAGTTCTTC. The complete variable domain, with remaining parts taken from reference TRBV5-5 and TRBJ2-1, reads DAGVTQSPTHLIKTRGQQVTLRCSPISGHKSVSWYQQVLGQGPQFIFQYYEKEERGRGNFPDRFSARQFPNYSSELNVNALLLGDSALYLCASSDTGVYNEQFFGPGTRLTVL.

This clone was detected once. The chain joins TRBV25-1 to TRBJ2-1; 12 nucleotides align to TRBD1. In germline, CDR1 is MGHDK, CDR2 SYGVNS. This CDR3 is 14 amino acids long. The V segment lost 5 bases and the J segment 7 bases; nucleotides outside the gene matches: 3. CDR3 in amino acids: CASSRDRGRNEQFF. The CDR3 coding sequence is TGTGCCAGCAGTCGGGACAGGGGGCGGAATGAGCAGTTCTTC.